This TCR beta chain was captured by sequencing in a study of T cell responses to AZD1222 COVID-19 vaccine. V lost 6 bases, J lost 7 bases, and 15 bases lay in between. Germline V gene sequence: CDR1 MNHEY, CDR2 SVGEGT. This CDR3 region has 13 residues. The table came from immunoSEQ multiplex PCR; TCRdb's copy has only in-frame clones and leaves some out. The repertoire holds more than 85,000 clones, 91% seen once, with around 7% in the top ten. Findings and caveats of the study: Unmutated variant regions are reportedly targeted by nearly half of spike-specific TCRs.

In regard to this clone: Its antigen remains unidentified.

The sequence came from an adult in good health. The chain recombines TRBV6-2 or TRBV6-3 with TRBJ1-2; D ambiguous. The sample consisted of peripheral blood, taken on day 0 of AZD1222 vaccination. This CDR3 is CASSPGRQSGYTF. CDR3 coding DNA: TGTGCCAGCAGCCCCGGGAGGCAGTCTGGCTACACCTTC.